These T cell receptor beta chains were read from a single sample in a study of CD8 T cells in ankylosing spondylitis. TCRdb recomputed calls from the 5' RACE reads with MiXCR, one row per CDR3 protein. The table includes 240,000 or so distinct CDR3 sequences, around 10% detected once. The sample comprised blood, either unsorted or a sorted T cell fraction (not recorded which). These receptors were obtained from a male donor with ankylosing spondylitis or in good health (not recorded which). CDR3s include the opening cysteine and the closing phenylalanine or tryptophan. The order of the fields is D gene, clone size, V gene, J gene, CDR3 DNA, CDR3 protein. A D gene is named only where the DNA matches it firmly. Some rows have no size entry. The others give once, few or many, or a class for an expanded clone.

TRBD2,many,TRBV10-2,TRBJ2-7,TGCGCCAGCAGCGAGCGGGACCCCCTCTACGAGCAGTACTTC,CASSERDPLYEQYF
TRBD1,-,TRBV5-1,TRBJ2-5,TGCGCCAGCAGCTTGTTTCCAGGGACAGTTGAGACCCAGTACTTC,CASSLFPGTVETQYF
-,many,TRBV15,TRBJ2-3,TGTGCCACCGGGGGGGATACGCAGTATTTT,CATGGDTQYF
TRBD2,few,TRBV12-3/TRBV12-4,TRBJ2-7,TGTGCCAGCAGTTTGGTGGTAGCGGGGGGGCCGGGGCACGAGCAGTACTTC,CASSLVVAGGPGHEQYF
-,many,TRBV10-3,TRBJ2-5,TGTGCCATCAGTGGATCGAGGGGGGGCCTCGAGACCCAGTACTTC,CAISGSRGGLETQYF
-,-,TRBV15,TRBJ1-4,TGTGCCACCAGCAGAGAAGGTTCGGGGGATGAAAAACTGTTTTTT,CATSREGSGDEKLFF
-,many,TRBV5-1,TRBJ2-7,TGCGCCAGCAGAACCGGGACGGAGATAAACTACGAGCAGTACTTC,CASRTGTEINYEQYF
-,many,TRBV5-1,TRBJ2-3,TGCGCCAGCAGCTTGGATCAGGGCAGAGATACGCAGTATTTT,CASSLDQGRDTQYF
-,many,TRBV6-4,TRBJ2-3,TGTGCCAGCAGTGACTCGGTGGGAGGCACAGATACGCAGTATTTT,CASSDSVGGTDTQYF
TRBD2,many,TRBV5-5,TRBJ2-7,TGTGCCAGCAGCTTGGCGACTAGCGGGTTCTCCTACGAGCAGTACTTC,CASSLATSGFSYEQYF
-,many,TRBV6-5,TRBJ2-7,TGTGCCAGCAGTTACAGCCGGACCTACGAGCAGTACTTC,CASSYSRTYEQYF
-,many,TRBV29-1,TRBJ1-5,TGCAGCGTTGAGTACAACCGGATTGGCAATCAGCCCCAGCATTTT,CSVEYNRIGNQPQHF
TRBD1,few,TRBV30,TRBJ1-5,TGTGCCCTGGACAGGGCCCGAAATCAGCCCCAGCATTTT,CALDRARNQPQHF
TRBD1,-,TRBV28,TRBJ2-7,TGTGCCAGCAGAGCAGGGGGCCCCTACGAGCAGTACTTC,CASRAGGPYEQYF
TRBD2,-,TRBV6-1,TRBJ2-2,TGTGCCAGCAGTGAGACCACATGGGGACTAGCGGGAAATGGCGGGGAGCTGTTTTTT,CASSETTWGLAGNGGELFF
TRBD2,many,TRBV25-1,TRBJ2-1,TGTGCCAGCAGTGAACACAGGACTAGCTCCCCGAGCGGAGAGCAGTTCTTC,CASSEHRTSSPSGEQFF
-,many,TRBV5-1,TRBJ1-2,TGCGCCAGCAGCTTGTCGTACGGAGCTAACTATGGCTACACCTTC,CASSLSYGANYGYTF
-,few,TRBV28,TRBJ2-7,TGTGCCAGCAGGGGCCTGGGGTGGTCCTACGAGCAGTACTTC,CASRGLGWSYEQYF
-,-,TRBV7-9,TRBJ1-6,TGTGCCAGCAGCTTCGTTTATTCACCCCTCCACTTT,CASSFVYSPLHF
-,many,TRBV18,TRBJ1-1,TGTGCCAGCTCACCCAGGGGAGGGTTGAACACTGAAGCTTTCTTT,CASSPRGGLNTEAFF
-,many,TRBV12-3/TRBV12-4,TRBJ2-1,TGTGCCAGCAGTTTCCCCGTCGGCTACTACAATGAGCAGTTCTTC,CASSFPVGYYNEQFF
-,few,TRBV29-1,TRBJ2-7,TGCAGCGCCGGGGACGGCTACGAGCAGTACTTC,CSAGDGYEQYF
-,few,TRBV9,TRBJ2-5,TGTGCCAGCAGCGACTCCGAGGGAGAGACCCAGTACTTC,CASSDSEGETQYF
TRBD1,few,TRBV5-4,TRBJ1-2,TGTGCCAGCAGCTCGGGACAGGGAGACACTAACTATGGCTACACCTTC,CASSSGQGDTNYGYTF
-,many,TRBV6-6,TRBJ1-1,TGTGCCAGCAGTTACACAGAGAACACTGAAGCTTTCTTT,CASSYTENTEAFF
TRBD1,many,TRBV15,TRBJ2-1,TGTGCCACCAGCGCACTGACGCCGGGACAGGGCATATATAATGAGCAGTTCTTC,CATSALTPGQGIYNEQFF
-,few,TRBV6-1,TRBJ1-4,TGTGCCAGCAGTGAAGTGCCCAATGAAAAACTGTTTTTT,CASSEVPNEKLFF
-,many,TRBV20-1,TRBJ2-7,TGCAGTGCTATGTTAACTTACGAGCAGTACTTC,CSAMLTYEQYF